Below, 15 T cell receptor beta chains from the same sample are listed, as sequenced in a study of blood T cell repertoires in COVID-19. Assay: immunoSEQ multiplex PCR; the TCRdb copy retains only in-frame clones and omits some. The sample records 360,000 or so clones, roughly 90% being singletons. Source material: peripheral blood. These receptors were taken from a woman aged 55-69 years with COVID-19, enrolled during active disease.

The chain links TRBV7-2 to TRBJ1-3; perhaps TRBD1 as D (6 bases). The V end lost 5 bases, the J end lost 4 bases, and 15 bases lay between the germline ends. CDR3 length: 15 residues. The germline V gene has CDR1 SGHTA and CDR2 FQGNSA. The CDR3 sequence: CASSQEQGSGNTIYF. CDR3 DNA sequence: TGTGCCAGCAGCCAAGAACAGGGCTCCGGAAACACCATATATTTT. Looking up the rest from reference TRBV7-2 and TRBJ1-3 gives the full variable domain: GAGVSQSPSNKVTEKGKDVELRCDPISGHTALYWYRQSLGQGLEFLIYFQGNSAPDKSGLPSDRFSAERTGGSVSTLTIQRTQQEDSAVYLCASSQEQGSGNTIYFGEGSWLTVV.

This chain connects TRBV5-1 to TRBJ2-2; D may be TRBD1 (5 bases). The length of the CDR3 is 16 residues. The germline CDR1 and CDR2 sequences are SGHRS and YFSETQ. V lost 2 bases and J 3 bases, leaving 14 bases between the germline ends. The CDR3 DNA reads TGCGCCAGCAGCTTACTACAGGCCGGCGACACCGGGGAGCTGTTTTTT. As protein: CASSLLQAGDTGELFF.

The genes are TRBV12-3 or TRBV12-4 and TRBJ1-2, with 8 bases aligning to TRBD1. J was trimmed by 7 bases and V by 7 bases; bases with no gene match: 8. There are 13 residues in the CDR3. CDR3 amino acids: CASNPDRVGGYTF. The CDR3 region has the DNA TGTGCCAGCAACCCGGACAGGGTGGGTGGCTACACCTTC.

A few counts support this clone. J is TRBJ1-1 and V is TRBV28; unclear D gene. Trimming removed 6 bases at V and 4 bases at J, with 12 bases between. CDR1 is MDHEN and CDR2 is SYDVKM in the germline V gene. The CDR3 extends over 13 amino acids. The CDR3 DNA reads TGTGCCAGCAGGGTGGAGGTGTCCACTGAAGCTTTCTTT. Its protein product is CASRVEVSTEAFF.

This chain joins TRBV12-3 or TRBV12-4 and TRBJ1-1; D gene uncertain. Trimming shortened V by 5 bases and J by 2 bases, and 9 bases separated the two germline ends. The CDR3 runs to 13 residues. CDR3 protein: CASSLNLNTEAFF. The CDR3, as DNA: TGTGCCAGCAGTCTGAATCTAAACACTGAAGCTTTCTTT.

The rearrangement uses TRBV5-4 and TRBJ1-2; 7 positions agree with TRBD1. The CDR3 loop spans 13 amino acids. V shed 4 bases and J 2 bases; nucleotides not matched to a gene: 2. The germline CDR1 and CDR2 sequences are SGHNT and YYREEE (reference sequence). CDR3 residues: CASSPTGNYGYTF. The CDR3 DNA reads TGTGCCAGCAGCCCGACAGGGAACTATGGCTACACCTTC.

The chain joins TRBV29-1 to TRBJ2-3; tentative D call: TRBD1 (6 bases). V lost 3 bases to trimming and J lost 0 bases, with 10 bases between them. Germline V CDR1 and CDR2: SQVTM, ANQGSEA. This CDR3 has 14 amino acids. The CDR3 loop reads CSVDQGTSTDTQYF. CDR3 DNA sequence: TGCAGCGTTGACCAGGGGACGAGCACAGATACGCAGTATTTT.

The chain is built from TRBV27 and TRBJ1-5; D is uncertain. From germline, CDR1 is MNHEY and CDR2 SMNVEV (reference sequence). The length of the CDR3 is 13 residues. The V and J ends lost 6 bases and 0 bases respectively, with 6 bases between them. The CDR3 DNA reads TGTGCCAGCAGGCAGTATAGCAATCAGCCCCAGCATTTT. It translates to CASRQYSNQPQHF.

The chain employs TRBV11-2 and TRBJ2-1; no reliable D call. Germline V gives CDR1 SGHAT, CDR2 FQNNGV. The V end lost 0 bases, the J end lost 10 bases, and 7 bases lay between the germline ends. The CDR3 contains 12 residues. This chain's CDR3 is CASSLDVREQFF. The CDR3 DNA reads TGTGCCAGCAGCTTAGATGTACGGGAGCAGTTCTTC. The full variable domain, its missing parts supplied by reference TRBV11-2 and TRBJ2-1, is EAGVAQSPRYKIIEKRQSVAFWCNPISGHATLYWYQQILGQGPKLLIQFQNNGVVDDSQLPKDRFSAERLKGVDSTLKIQPAKLEDSAVYLCASSLDVREQFFGPGTRLTVL.

This clone was detected once. The chain carries TRBV15 and TRBJ2-3; 8 bases are a match to TRBD2. CDR3 length: 16 residues. The V gene's germline CDR1 is LNHNV and CDR2 YYDKDF (reference sequence). Trimming at V came to 2 bases and at J to 3 bases, leaving 7 bases not matched to a gene. CDR3 in amino acids: CATSRKRRGVTDTQYF. Here the CDR3 DNA reads TGTGCCACCAGCAGAAAAAGGCGGGGGGTGACAGATACGCAGTATTTT.

The rearrangement links TRBV14 to TRBJ1-6; possibly TRBD1 for D (5 bases). V lost 4 bases, J lost 4 bases, and 14 bases lay in between. This CDR3 is 16 amino acids long. Germline lookup yields CDR1 SGHDN and CDR2 FVKESK. The chain's CDR3 is CASSPGGSFYNSPLHF. The CDR3 bases are TGTGCCAGCAGCCCGGGGGGGAGTTTTTATAATTCACCCCTCCACTTT.

The CDR3 is CASTLTGGGGTEAFF. The CDR3 coding sequence is TGTGCCAGCACCTTGACAGGGGGCGGCGGCACTGAAGCTTTCTTT. The chain employs TRBV28 and TRBJ1-1; 10 bases fit TRBD1. J gave up 4 bases and V 7 bases, and 9 bases lay outside the gene matches. In germline, CDR1 is MDHEN, CDR2 SYDVKM. The CDR3 totals 15 residues.

The chain combines TRBV2 with TRBJ1-5; D call uncertain. CDR3 length equals 15 residues. Germline CDR1 and CDR2: SNHLY and FYNNEI. Trimming took off 3 bases at V and 4 bases at J, with 13 bases between the two ends. The CDR3 DNA follows: TGTGCCAGCAGTGAGGCCAGAGGGTTTAATCAGCCCCAGCATTTT. It codes for CASSEARGFNQPQHF.

The chain is built from TRBV7-9 and TRBJ2-7; tentative D call: TRBD2 (5 bases). In germline, CDR1 is SEHNR, CDR2 FQNEAQ (reference sequence). V was shortened by 5 bases and J by 4 bases, with 24 bases between the two germline ends. This CDR3 is built from 17 residues. CDR3 nucleotide sequence: TGTGCCAGCAGCCCCTTAATAAGGGCAGGAGGTGATTACGAGCAGTACTTC. It yields the protein CASSPLIRAGGDYEQYF.

V and J are TRBV6-5 and TRBJ1-1; D might be TRBD1 (5 bases). From germline, CDR1 is MNHEY and CDR2 SVGAGI. Trimming took 7 bases from V and 0 from J, leaving 12 bases between them. The CDR3 has 14 amino acids. The CDR3 loop reads CASNQGPMNTEAFF. CDR3 DNA: TGTGCCAGCAACCAGGGTCCAATGAACACTGAAGCTTTCTTT.